Listed here are 28 T cell receptor beta chains from one sample, sequenced in a study of cytomegalovirus exposure and HLA in healthy donors. Primers for the PCR totalled 60 Vbeta and 13 Jbeta. Using immunoSEQ multiplex PCR, the repertoire was profiled, and TCRdb retains in-frame clones only, with some absent. The sample holds 120,000 to 150,000 clones, about three quarters seen once. Sequences were obtained from PBMCs. The receptors originated from a male donor in good health and CMV-seronegative.

CDR3: CASSSRTSGGGAKNIQYF. In nucleotides, the CDR3 is TGTGCCAGCAGCTCCAGGACTAGCGGGGGGGGAGCCAAAAACATTCAGTACTTC. The gene calls are TRBV11-3 and TRBJ2-4; 15 positions match TRBD2. This CDR3 contains 18 residues. The J segment lost 0 bases and the V segment lost 4 bases, leaving 4 bases of the junction unmatched. Germline CDR1 reads SGHNT; CDR2 reads YENEEA.

This clone has a handful of counts. The chain employs TRBV5-4 and TRBJ2-5, with 9 bases fitting TRBD2. There are 15 residues in the CDR3. Looked up from germline, CDR1 is SGHNT and CDR2 is YYREEE (reference sequence). V dropped 1 base and J dropped 2; count of bases not matched to a gene: 3. CDR3 protein: CASSLKAGGQETQYF. The CDR3 DNA is TGTGCCAGCAGCTTGAAGGCGGGGGGGCAAGAGACCCAGTACTTC.

The rearrangement links TRBV18 to TRBJ2-1, with D tentatively TRBD1 (5 bases). Looked up from germline, CDR1 is KGHSH and CDR2 is LQKENI. V was pared by 1 base and J by 3 bases, with 10 bases between. The CDR3 loop spans 15 amino acids. CDR3 residues: CASSPLRGNYNEQFF. As DNA, the CDR3 is TGTGCCAGCTCACCACTAAGGGGAAACTACAATGAGCAGTTCTTC.

This clone was picked up one time. The V call is TRBV2, the J call TRBJ2-3; TRBD2 aligns across 7 bases. J gave up 4 bases and V 5 bases, and 3 bases lay outside the gene matches. This CDR3 region has 13 residues. In germline, CDR1 is SNHLY, CDR2 FYNNEI. CDR3: CASSTGGADTQYF. The CDR3 DNA reads as TGTGCCAGCAGTACTGGGGGGGCAGATACGCAGTATTTT.

This rearrangement joins TRBV5-1 to TRBJ2-7; no clear D. Germline CDR1 SGHRS, CDR2 YFSETQ. The V and J ends lost 4 bases and 3 bases respectively, with 11 bases between them. The CDR3 length is 13 residues. CDR3 sequence reads: CASSPQVSYEQYF. The CDR3 nucleotides are TGCGCCAGCAGCCCGCAGGTCAGCTACGAGCAGTACTTC.

The rearrangement uses TRBV19 and TRBJ2-6; no firm D call. The CDR3 covers 15 residues. Germline CDR1 LNHDA, CDR2 SQIVND (reference sequence). Trimming stripped 2 bases from V and 1 base from J, with 6 bases between. In DNA form, the CDR3 reads TGTGCCAGTAGTATATGGCAGTCTGGGGCCAACGTCCTGACTTTC. Translated, it gives CASSIWQSGANVLTF.

The chain links TRBV19 to TRBJ1-2; 7 nucleotides line up with TRBD1. After removal of 3 bases from V and 4 bases from J, the junction contained 11 bases not matched to a gene. From germline, CDR1 is LNHDA and CDR2 SQIVND (reference sequence). The CDR3 has 16 residues. CDR3 amino acids: CASSMVSPRGTYGYTF. DNA of the CDR3: TGTGCCAGTAGTATGGTCAGCCCCAGGGGGACCTATGGCTACACCTTC. Drawing the rest from reference TRBV19 and TRBJ1-2, the complete variable domain is DGGITQSPKYLFRKEGQNVTLSCEQNLNHDAMYWYRQDPGQGLRLIYYSQIVNDFQKGDIAEGYSVSREKKESFPLTVTSAQKNPTAFYLCASSMVSPRGTYGYTFGSGTRLTVV.

The rearrangement uses TRBV7-6 and TRBJ2-7, with 7 bases lining up with TRBD2. With 1 base clipped from V and 4 bases from J, the junction kept 1 base outside the gene matches. Per germline, CDR1 SGHVS and CDR2 FNYEAQ. The CDR3 is made up of 13 amino acids. As DNA, the CDR3 is TGTGCCAGCAGCTTAGGGGAGGGGTACGAGCAGTACTTC. Its protein product is CASSLGEGYEQYF. The whole variable domain, remainder taken from reference TRBV7-6 and TRBJ2-7, is GAGVSQSPRYKVTKRGQDVALRCDPISGHVSLYWYRQALGQGPEFLTYFNYEAQQDKSGLPNDRFSAERPEGSISTLTIQRTEQRDSAMYRCASSLGEGYEQYFGPGTRLTVT.

A few counts support this clone. This sequence joins TRBV4-3 and TRBJ2-7, with 11 bases fitting TRBD2. The CDR3 covers 16 residues. Germline values: CDR1 LGHNA, CDR2 YSLEER. V gave up 3 bases and J gave up 0 bases; unmatched junction bases: 4. The CDR3 sequence is CASSQGLAASSYEQYF. Written as DNA, the CDR3 is TGCGCCAGCAGCCAGGGACTAGCGGCTTCCTCCTACGAGCAGTACTTC.

The CDR3: CASSTTGSGNTIYF. CDR3 nucleotide sequence: TGTGCCAGCAGCACCACAGGGAGTGGAAACACCATATATTTT. V usage is TRBV7-9 and J usage is TRBJ1-3, with a weak D call TRBD1 (6 bases). Trimming took off 5 bases at V and 3 bases at J, with 11 bases between the two ends. Germline CDR1 reads SEHNR; CDR2 reads FQNEAQ (reference sequence). The CDR3 length is 14 residues.

This chain uses TRBV7-6 with TRBJ2-7, with 8 bases identical to TRBD1. The germline V gene encodes CDR1 SGHVS and CDR2 FNYEAQ. Trimming at V came to 6 bases and at J to 5 bases, leaving 12 bases not matched to a gene. This CDR3 contains 15 residues. DNA for the CDR3: TGTGCCAGCAGTCCCGCGACAGGGGTGATAAACGAGCAGTACTTC. Its translation: CASSPATGVINEQYF.

The V call is TRBV9, the J call TRBJ2-1, with D perhaps matching TRBD1 (5 bases). Germline V gene data show CDR1 as SGDLS and CDR2 as YYNGEE. The CDR3 is 14 amino acids. With 1 base removed from V and 8 bases from J, the gap between germline ends came to 13 bases. CDR3 DNA sequence: TGTGCCAGCAGCGTATCATCCAGGGCCGATGAGCAGTTCTTC. Translating gives CASSVSSRADEQFF. The entire variable domain, with the rest obtained from reference TRBV9 and TRBJ2-1, is as follows: DSGVTQTPKHLITATGQRVTLRCSPRSGDLSVYWYQQSLDQGLQFLIQYYNGEERAKGNILERFSAQQFPDLHSELNLSSLELGDSALYFCASSVSSRADEQFFGPGTRLTVL.

This clone came up a few times. The chain combines TRBV2 with TRBJ1-5; D may be TRBD1 (6 bases). Germline loops: CDR1 SNHLY, CDR2 FYNNEI. The CDR3 is 15 residues long. Trimming shortened V by 3 bases and J by 5 bases, and 14 bases separated the two germline ends. The CDR3 nucleotides are TGTGCCAGCAGTGAGGGGGAGCAGGGGCATCAGCCCCAGCATTTT. It yields the protein CASSEGEQGHQPQHF.

Details on this clone: Other nucleotide sequences in the sample specify the same CDR3. The rearrangement joins TRBV18 to TRBJ2-1, with 11 bases matching TRBD2. The ends lost 3 bases at V and 3 bases at J; junction bases unmatched: 1. The CDR3 contains 15 residues. Germline values: CDR1 KGHSH, CDR2 LQKENI. CDR3 sequence: CASSPGLADYNEQFF. The CDR3 DNA reads as TGTGCCAGCTCACCGGGACTAGCGGACTACAATGAGCAGTTCTTC.

About this clone: Within the sample, other DNA sequences also encode this same CDR3. The CDR3 here is CASSLELAGGTYNEQFF. The CDR3 region has the DNA TGTGCCAGCAGCTTAGAACTAGCGGGGGGTACCTACAATGAGCAGTTCTTC. The chain couples TRBV11-1 to TRBJ2-1; 12 bases line up with TRBD2. V lost 1 base to trimming and J lost 2 bases; unmatched junction nucleotides: 3. The germline CDR1 and CDR2 sequences are SGHAT and FQDESV (reference sequence). This CDR3 is built from 17 residues.

The chain joins TRBV4-3 to TRBJ2-3; D possibly corresponds to TRBD1 (6 bases). Germline V gives CDR1 LGHNA, CDR2 YSLEER. Trimming took off 1 base at V and 10 bases at J, with 18 bases between the two ends. The CDR3 is made up of 15 amino acids. The CDR3 bases are TGCGCCAGCAGCCAAGCATTAGGGGACACCGAGTCGCAGTATTTT. Its protein product is CASSQALGDTESQYF.

As to this clone: Distinct nucleotide sequences in the sample also encode this CDR3. This chain connects TRBV7-9 to TRBJ2-7, with TRBD2 matching over 13 bases. The CDR3 sequence is 14 residues long. Per the germline V gene, CDR1 is SEHNR and CDR2 is FQNEAQ (reference sequence). The junction had 7 bases not matched to a gene; V was cut back by 7 bases and J by 7 bases. CDR3 residues: CASTGLAGDREQYF. The CDR3, as DNA: TGTGCCAGCACCGGACTAGCGGGAGATCGTGAGCAGTACTTC.

This clone was counted between two and nine times. V and J are TRBV7-9 and TRBJ1-2, with D possibly being TRBD1 (6 bases). Germline-derived CDR1 and CDR2 are SEHNR and FQNEAQ (reference sequence). The V end was cut by 3 bases, the J end by 3 bases, with 11 bases between. The CDR3 length is 14 residues. DNA of the CDR3: TGTGCCAGCAGCTTCCTGGGGACATACTATGGCTACACCTTC. It specifies CASSFLGTYYGYTF.

The J gene is TRBJ1-3, the V gene TRBV6-5; D call uncertain. Trimming removed 6 bases from V and 1 base from J, with 13 bases in between. The CDR3 length is 15 residues. CDR1 MNHEY and CDR2 SVGAGI come from the germline V gene. As DNA, the CDR3 is TGTGCCAGCAGGGAGGGATCCACTTCTGGAAACACCATATATTTT. Its protein is CASREGSTSGNTIYF.

The V call is TRBV9, the J call TRBJ2-4, with D maybe TRBD2 (5 bases). Between the trimmed V and J ends, which lost 0 bases and 8 bases, there was a span of 15 bases. This CDR3 has 15 amino acids. Germline CDR1 SGDLS, CDR2 YYNGEE. DNA of the CDR3: TGTGCCAGCAGCGTAGCAGGCGGCCCCGGGGACATTCAGTACTTC. Amino acid sequence: CASSVAGGPGDIQYF.

The genes are TRBV6-1 and TRBJ2-3, with D uncertain. V was shortened by 1 base and J by 6 bases, with 5 bases between the two germline ends. Germline CDR1 reads MNHNS; CDR2 reads SASEGT. The CDR3 is made up of 12 amino acids. CDR3 bases: TGTGCCAGCAGTGAAGGAGAGGATACGCAGTATTTT. It codes for CASSEGEDTQYF.

The chain carries TRBV11-2 and TRBJ2-3; 13 positions agree with TRBD2. The ends lost 1 base at V and 2 bases at J; junction bases unmatched: 3. The CDR3 length is 17 residues. In germline, CDR1 is SGHAT, CDR2 FQNNGV. CDR3 sequence reads: CASSLGTSGGATDTQYF. The CDR3 DNA follows: TGTGCCAGCAGCTTAGGCACTAGCGGGGGGGCCACAGATACGCAGTATTTT.

The chain has TRBV11-3 and TRBJ2-7, with 7 bases that match TRBD1. Per the germline V gene, CDR1 is SGHNT and CDR2 is YENEEA. CDR3 length equals 14 residues. With V trimmed by 4 bases and J by 4 bases, 7 bases remained unmatched. CDR3 coding DNA: TGTGCCAGCAGCTCGTCGGACAGGAAATACGAGCAGTACTTC. This gives the protein CASSSSDRKYEQYF.

The chain couples TRBV6-6 to TRBJ2-7, with TRBD2 as a possible D gene (6 bases). CDR1 is MNHNY, CDR2 SVGAGI, per germline (reference sequence). The CDR3 is 15 amino acids. V was pared by 2 bases and J by 3 bases, with 14 bases between. CDR3 nucleotides: TGTGCCAGCAGTTACCCCGGGGGTGGGAACTACGAGCAGTACTTC. It translates to CASSYPGGGNYEQYF.

V and J are TRBV18 and TRBJ1-1; D might be TRBD1 (6 bases). V was shortened by 3 bases and J by 1 base, with 9 bases between the two germline ends. The CDR3 contains 14 residues. Germline values: CDR1 KGHSH, CDR2 LQKENI. This CDR3 is CASSPMTGNTEAFF. CDR3 DNA sequence: TGTGCCAGCTCACCTATGACAGGGAACACTGAAGCTTTCTTT.

J is TRBJ2-3 and V is TRBV30, with 7 bases fitting TRBD1. The germline gives CDR1 GTSNPN, CDR2 SVGIG (reference sequence). The CDR3 totals 14 residues. V was pared by 4 bases and J by 4 bases, with 8 bases of the junction left unmatched. CDR3 DNA sequence: TGTGCCTGGACCTCGACAGGGAAGGCAGATACGCAGTATTTT. Translation gives CAWTSTGKADTQYF.

The chain links TRBV7-9 to TRBJ1-2; 7 bases are shared with TRBD1. Germline trimming cut 5 bases from V and 1 base from J; bases unmatched to any gene: 7. CDR1 SEHNR and CDR2 FQNEAQ come from the germline V gene (reference sequence). The CDR3 is made up of 15 amino acids. The CDR3 reads CASSSRDRGNYGYTF. In nucleotides, the CDR3 is TGTGCCAGCAGCAGCCGGGACAGAGGTAACTATGGCTACACCTTC.

The chain combines TRBV11-2 with TRBJ1-2, with 10 positions matching TRBD1. Losses at the gene ends were 5 bases for V and 4 bases for J; bases not matched to a gene: 4. Germline CDR1 SGHAT, CDR2 FQNNGV. The length of the CDR3 is 14 residues. The CDR3 is CASSPGQGIYGYTF. The CDR3 nucleotides read TGTGCCAGCAGCCCGGGACAGGGGATCTATGGCTACACCTTC.